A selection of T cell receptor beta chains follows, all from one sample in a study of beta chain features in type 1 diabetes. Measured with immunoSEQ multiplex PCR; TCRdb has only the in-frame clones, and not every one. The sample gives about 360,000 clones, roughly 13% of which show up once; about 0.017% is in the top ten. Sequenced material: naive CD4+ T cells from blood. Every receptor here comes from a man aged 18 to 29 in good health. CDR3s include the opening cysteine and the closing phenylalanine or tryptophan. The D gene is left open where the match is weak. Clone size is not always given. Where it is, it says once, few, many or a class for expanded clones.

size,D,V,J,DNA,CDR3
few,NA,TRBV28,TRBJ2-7,TGTGCCAGCAGCTTAGCTAGCGAGCAGTACTTC,CASSLASEQYF
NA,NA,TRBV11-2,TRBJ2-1,TGTGCCAGCAGCTTTTTGGTAGCGTCGTACAATGAGCAGTTCTTC,CASSFLVASYNEQFF
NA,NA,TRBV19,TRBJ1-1,TGTGCCAGTAGTATTGGGCAGAGAGACACTGAAGCTTTCTTT,CASSIGQRDTEAFF
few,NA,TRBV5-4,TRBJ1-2,TGTGCCAGCAGCTTTGGACAGCACTCCTATGGCTACACCTTC,CASSFGQHSYGYTF
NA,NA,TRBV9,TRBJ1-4,TGTGCCAGCAGCGTTGGACAGACAACTAATGAAAAACTGTTTTTT,CASSVGQTTNEKLFF
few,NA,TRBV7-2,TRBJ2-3,TGTGCCAGCAGCTACCTAGATTCTGATACGCAGTATTTT,CASSYLDSDTQYF
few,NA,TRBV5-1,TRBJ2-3,TGCGCCAGCAGCTTGACGATACTAACCGGTACGCAGTATTTT,CASSLTILTGTQYF
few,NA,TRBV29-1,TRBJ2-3,TGCAGCGTGCACAGCGGCGGGCCAGATACGCAGTATTTT,CSVHSGGPDTQYF
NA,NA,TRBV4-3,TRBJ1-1,TGCGCCAGCAGCCAAGAACAGACGAACACTGAAGCTTTCTTT,CASSQEQTNTEAFF
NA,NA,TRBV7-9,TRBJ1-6,TGTGCCAGCAGCTTTAGGGACCGGGGGCTCCACTTT,CASSFRDRGLHF
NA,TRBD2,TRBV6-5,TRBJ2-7,TGTGCCAGCAGTTCCCCCAGGGCGGGGGGGAACTACGAGCAGTACTTC,CASSSPRAGGNYEQYF
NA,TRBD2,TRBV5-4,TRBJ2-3,TGTGCCAGCAGCCCAAAAGGGGGTGTGTTGACTAGCGGGGGATATGATACGCAGTATTTT,CASSPKGGVLTSGGYDTQYF
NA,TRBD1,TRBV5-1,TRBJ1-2,TGCGCCAGCAGCGGGACAGGGGATGTCGATGGCTACACCTTC,CASSGTGDVDGYTF
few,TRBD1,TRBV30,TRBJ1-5,TGTGCCTGGAGTGGAGGACAGGTTAGCAATCAGCCCCAGCATTTT,CAWSGGQVSNQPQHF
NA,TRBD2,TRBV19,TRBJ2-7,TGTGCCAGTAGTACCGCGGGAGGGCCCTACGAGCAGTACTTC,CASSTAGGPYEQYF
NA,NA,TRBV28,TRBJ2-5,TGTGCCAGCAGTCTCGGGGGGCGGGAGGAGACCCAGTACTTC,CASSLGGREETQYF
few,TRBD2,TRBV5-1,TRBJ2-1,TGCGCCAGCAGCTCCCCGAGCGGGAGCTCCTACAATGAGCAGTTCTTC,CASSSPSGSSYNEQFF